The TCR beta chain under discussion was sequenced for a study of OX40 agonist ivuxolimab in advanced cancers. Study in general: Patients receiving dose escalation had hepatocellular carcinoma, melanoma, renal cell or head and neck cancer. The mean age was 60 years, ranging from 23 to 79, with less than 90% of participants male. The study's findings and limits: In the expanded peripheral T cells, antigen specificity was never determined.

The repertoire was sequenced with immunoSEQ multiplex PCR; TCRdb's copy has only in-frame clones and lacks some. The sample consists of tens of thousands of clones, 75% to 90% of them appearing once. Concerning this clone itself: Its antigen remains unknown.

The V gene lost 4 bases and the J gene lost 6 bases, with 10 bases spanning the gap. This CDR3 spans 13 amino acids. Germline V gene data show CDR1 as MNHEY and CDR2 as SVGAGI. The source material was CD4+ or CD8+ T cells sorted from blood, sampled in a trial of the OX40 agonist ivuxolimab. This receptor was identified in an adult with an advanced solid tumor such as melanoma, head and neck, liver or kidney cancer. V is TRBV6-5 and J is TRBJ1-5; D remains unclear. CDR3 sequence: CASSSVSGQPQHF. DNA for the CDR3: TGTGCCAGCAGTTCGGTAAGCGGTCAGCCCCAGCATTTT.